Each of the 19 T cell receptor beta chains below was sequenced from the same sample in a study of Graves' ophthalmopathy and Graves' hyperthyroidism. Amplified TCR beta CDR3 regions were obtained using RNA transcripts as template. The library came from an HTBI-primed first-round RT-PCR and a second-round multiplex PCR. TCRdb reprocessed the multiplex PCR reads with MiXCR, giving one entry per CDR3 protein. The sample holds 660,000 or so distinct CDR3 sequences, under 50% seen once. The sample taken for sequencing was peripheral blood. The receptor source for this set is an adult man with Graves' ophthalmopathy.

This clonotype was counted ten times or more. The chain has TRBV7-2 and TRBJ1-4; the D is unclear. Trimming pared 1 base from V and 9 bases from J, leaving 9 bases between. The CDR3 has 13 amino acids. Germline V gene lookup returns CDR1 SGHTA and CDR2 FQGNSA. DNA for the CDR3: TGTGCCAGCAGCTTAGACAGTTGGCAAAAACTGTTTTTT. This gives the protein CASSLDSWQKLFF.

This clonotype has just one count. One end of the junction fails to match germline, which may point to a read error. The genes are TRBV14 and TRBJ2-5, with 8 bases matching TRBD2. Germline assignment: CDR1 SGHDN and CDR2 FVKESK. CDR3 length: 10 residues. Written as DNA, the CDR3 is TGTGCCAGCAGCCAAAGGACGGGGGGGTTC. Translation: CASSQRTGGF.

The sample holds many counts of this clonotype. J is TRBJ2-5 and V is TRBV29-1, with D possibly matching TRBD2 (6 bases). Germline CDR1 and CDR2: SQVTM and ANQGSEA. V was pared by 4 bases and J by 7 bases, with 25 bases between. The CDR3 length is 16 residues. CDR3 nucleotide sequence: TGCAGCGTTGTCTCTGGGGCGGGACCCGGTATGAGGACCCAGTACTTC. Translated: CSVVSGAGPGMRTQYF.

The J gene is TRBJ1-4, the V gene TRBV25-1; D is unresolved. This CDR3 contains 16 residues. The V end lost 4 bases, the J end lost 5 bases, and 17 bases lay between the germline ends. Per germline, CDR1 MGHDK and CDR2 SYGVNS. This CDR3 is CASSARVWEGNEKLFF. The CDR3 coding sequence is TGTGCCAGCAGTGCTAGAGTCTGGGAAGGAAATGAAAAACTGTTTTTT. Based on the CDR3 plus reference TRBV25-1 and TRBJ1-4, the full variable domain is EADIYQTPRYLVIGTGKKITLECSQTMGHDKMYWYQQDPGMELHLIHYSYGVNSTEKGDLSSESTVSRIRTEHFPLTLESARPSHTSQYLCASSARVWEGNEKLFFGSGTQLSVL.

This clonotype was seen just once. The rearrangement uses TRBV9 and TRBJ1-2, with 9 bases matching TRBD1. Germline V gene data show CDR1 as SGDLS and CDR2 as YYNGEE. The CDR3 has 14 residues. The ends lost 5 bases at V and 6 bases at J; junction bases unmatched: 8. CDR3 bases: TGTGCCAGCAGTTTAACCGGGACAGGGAATGGCTACACCTTC. It specifies CASSLTGTGNGYTF.

The chain is built from TRBV29-1 and TRBJ2-5; 16 bases align to TRBD2. CDR1 and CDR2 (germline): SQVTM, ANQGSEA. This CDR3 is built from 16 residues. J gave up 4 bases and V 6 bases, and 8 bases lay outside the gene matches. The DNA for the CDR3 is TGCAGCGTGGGACTAGCGGGAGGGCCGCGAGGAGAGACCCAGTACTTC. Its translation is CSVGLAGGPRGETQYF.

This clonotype came up many times. V usage is TRBV11-2 and J usage is TRBJ2-5; perhaps TRBD1 as D (6 bases). CDR3 length equals 14 residues. Deletions cut 2 bases from V and 3 bases from J, with 10 bases between. Per germline, CDR1 SGHAT and CDR2 FQNNGV. The DNA of the CDR3 is TGTGCCAGCAGCTTACGGTCAGGGGAAGAGACCCAGTACTTC. Its translation: CASSLRSGEETQYF.

The chain recombines TRBV10-3 with TRBJ1-3; TRBD1 is a possible D gene (5 bases). This CDR3 is 11 amino acids long. CDR1 ENHRY and CDR2 SYGVKD come from the germline V gene. V was cut by 9 bases and J by 6 bases, with 9 bases left in between. CDR3 amino acids: CAIRGLNTIYF. The CDR3 coding sequence is TGTGCCATTCGGGGCTTAAACACCATATATTTT.

This chain connects TRBV3-1 to TRBJ1-1; no reliable D call. CDR3 size: 13 residues. The V gene lost 7 bases and the J gene lost 0 bases, with 9 bases spanning the gap. Germline lookup yields CDR1 LGHDT and CDR2 YNNKEL (reference sequence). In DNA form, the CDR3 reads TGTGCCAGCAACCGAAACATGAACACTGAAGCTTTCTTT. It codes for CASNRNMNTEAFF.

This clonotype was observed at least ten times. J is TRBJ2-2 and V is TRBV10-3; the D call may be TRBD1 or TRBD2 (5 bases each). Per germline, CDR1 ENHRY and CDR2 SYGVKD. The V gene lost 5 bases and the J gene lost 6 bases, with 16 bases spanning the gap. This CDR3 spans 15 amino acids. The CDR3 coding sequence is TGTGCCATCAGTTCAGGCTGGGACGACGCCGGGGAGCTGTTTTTT. Translated: CAISSGWDDAGELFF.

The table lists this clonotype with many counts. The rearrangement links TRBV11-3 to TRBJ2-7, with 8 bases identical to TRBD2. In germline, CDR1 is SGHNT, CDR2 YENEEA. The CDR3 contains 14 residues. J gave up 6 bases and V 2 bases, and 6 bases lay outside the gene matches. The CDR3 DNA reads TGTGCCAGCAGCTTAAGCGGGGGAGAGGGCGAGCAGTACTTC. It codes for CASSLSGGEGEQYF.

This clonotype was observed many times. This chain links TRBV2 with TRBJ1-2; maybe TRBD1 (5 bases). CDR3 size: 13 residues. The V and J ends lost 5 bases and 2 bases respectively, with 9 bases between them. CDR1 and CDR2 from the germline V gene are SNHLY and FYNNEI. The CDR3 region is CASSLTENYGYTF. Here the CDR3 DNA reads TGTGCCAGCAGTTTGACAGAAAACTATGGCTACACCTTC.

The chain uses TRBV6-6 and TRBJ1-4; tentative D call: TRBD1 (5 bases). The CDR3 extends over 14 amino acids. Germline CDR1 is MNHNY and CDR2 is SVGAGI (reference sequence). V lost 1 base to trimming and J lost 3 bases, with 6 bases between them. CDR3 sequence: CASSYLGANEKLFF. The CDR3 DNA is TGTGCCAGCAGTTACTTGGGGGCTAATGAAAAACTGTTTTTT.

The gene calls are TRBV29-1 and TRBJ1-1; D is ambiguous. The CDR3 has 13 amino acids. Germline V gene lookup returns CDR1 SQVTM and CDR2 ANQGSEA. V was trimmed by 7 bases and J by 3 bases, leaving 15 bases between them. CDR3 amino acids: CSALAGEHTEAFF. CDR3 DNA: TGCAGCGCCCTGGCAGGAGAGCACACTGAAGCTTTCTTT.

The chain links TRBV7-2 to TRBJ1-2; 8 bases line up with TRBD1. The CDR3 totals 15 residues. CDR1 is SGHTA and CDR2 is FQGNSA in the germline V gene. After removal of 5 bases from V and 6 bases from J, the junction contained 11 bases not matched to a gene. The DNA for the CDR3 is TGTGCCAGCAGCCCAACAGGGGGATTATCTAATGGCTACACCTTC. This codes for CASSPTGGLSNGYTF. Drawing the rest from reference TRBV7-2 and TRBJ1-2, the complete variable domain is GAGVSQSPSNKVTEKGKDVELRCDPISGHTALYWYRQSLGQGLEFLIYFQGNSAPDKSGLPSDRFSAERTGGSVSTLTIQRTQQEDSAVYLCASSPTGGLSNGYTFGSGTRLTVV.

The CDR3 region has the DNA TGTGCTAGTGGTTTGGAACTAGACCTGCTTAGGGGGCGTAACTATGGCTACACCTTC. It is translated as CASGLELDLLRGRNYGYTF. The chain uses TRBV12-5 and TRBJ1-2, with 7 positions matching TRBD1. Per the germline V gene, CDR1 is LGHNT and CDR2 is FRNRAP. V was pared by 1 base and J by 1 base, with 15 bases of the junction left unmatched. The CDR3 consists of 19 residues.

The CDR3 coding sequence is TGTGCCTGGAGCACAACCGGGACTATGAATTCACCCCTCCACTTT. It is translated as CAWSTTGTMNSPLHF. The rearrangement links TRBV30 to TRBJ1-6; D might be TRBD1 (5 bases). The CDR3 runs to 15 residues. Germline V gives CDR1 GTSNPN, CDR2 SVGIG (reference sequence). The V end lost 3 bases, the J end lost 7 bases, and 16 bases lay between the germline ends.

This clonotype was recorded at least ten times. CDR3 sequence: CATSGAYGELFF. Here the CDR3 DNA reads TGTGCCACGTCGGGGGCCTACGGGGAGCTGTTTTTT. V is TRBV9 and J is TRBJ2-2, with D perhaps assigned TRBD1 or TRBD2 (6 bases each). The CDR3 length is 12 residues. Trimming removed 9 bases from V and 7 bases from J, with 13 bases in between. CDR1 and CDR2 from the germline V gene are SGDLS and YYNGEE.

This clonotype has only one observation. The chain recombines TRBV6-1 with TRBJ1-1; unclear D gene. This CDR3 spans 12 amino acids. V lost 5 bases and J 13 bases, leaving 17 bases between the germline ends. Germline V gives CDR1 MNHNS, CDR2 SASEGT. In nucleotides, the CDR3 is TGTGCCAGCAGTTACCGATACCCTGCGAGTTTCTTT. Translating it yields CASSYRYPASFF.